Listed below are T cell receptor beta chains from one sample, sequenced in a study of T cell responses to AZD1222 COVID-19 vaccine. Assay used: immunoSEQ multiplex PCR; TCRdb lists only in-frame clones, some missing. The table records around 140,000 clones, roughly 90% of them present only once. Material: peripheral blood, obtained on day 0 of AZD1222 vaccination. All receptors derive from an adult in good health. CDR3s include the opening cysteine and the closing phenylalanine or tryptophan. D genes are given only for firm matches. A clone size is listed for some rows: how often the clone was seen (once, few, many), or a class if it is expanded.

>-|TRBV2|-|TRBJ2-5
TGTGCCAGCGGGCCACTAAGAGAGACCCAGTACTTC
CASGPLRETQYF
>once|TRBV19|-|TRBJ1-1
TGTGCCAGTAGTACCTGGACAGTGAACACTGAAGCTTTCTTT
CASSTWTVNTEAFF
>-|TRBV15|-|TRBJ2-7
TGTGCCACCAGCAGAGGAGGGGGTGGCCGCTACGAGCAGTACTTC
CATSRGGGGRYEQYF
>-|TRBV19|TRBD2|TRBJ2-1
TGTGCCAGTAGTATAAGGCCGGGGGTCAGCGGGAGGGGCAATGAGCAGTTCTTC
CASSIRPGVSGRGNEQFF
>-|TRBV11-2|TRBD1|TRBJ1-2
TGTGCCAGCAGCGGGACAGGGCCAGACGGCTACACCTTC
CASSGTGPDGYTF
>few|TRBV5-4|-|TRBJ1-2
TGTGCCAGCAGCTTGAGGGGTGGCTACACCTTC
CASSLRGGYTF
>-|TRBV25-1|-|TRBJ1-2
TGTGCCAGCCACCGGGACCAGGGCGGCTACACCTTC
CASHRDQGGYTF
>-|TRBV20-1|-|TRBJ1-4
TGCAGTGCTAGTGGCACTAGACAGGCAACTAATGAAAAACTGTTTTTT
CSASGTRQATNEKLFF
>-|TRBV6-2/TRBV6-3|-|TRBJ2-7
TGTGCCAGCAGTCCGAAATACGAGCAGTACTTC
CASSPKYEQYF
>-|TRBV6-6|-|TRBJ1-5
TGTGCCAGCAGTTCCCCCGGGACTAACAATCAGCCCCAGCATTTT
CASSSPGTNNQPQHF
>-|TRBV27|-|TRBJ2-7
TGTGCCAGCAGTCCGGTAGGGCGGTACGAGCAGTACTTC
CASSPVGRYEQYF
>-|TRBV19|-|TRBJ2-3
TGTGCCAGTAGTATAGGGGTAGGGGACACAGATACGCAGTATTTT
CASSIGVGDTDTQYF
>-|TRBV4-3|TRBD1|TRBJ1-4
TGCGCCAGCAGCCAAGACCCCAGGACAGGGAATGAAAAACTGTTTTTT
CASSQDPRTGNEKLFF
>-|TRBV5-1|-|TRBJ1-1
TGCGCCAGCAGCTTTGGCATCATGAACACTGAAGCTTTCTTT
CASSFGIMNTEAFF
>-|TRBV28|TRBD2|TRBJ2-7
TGTGCCAGCCAAGAGACTAGCGGGAGGGCGGCCTACGAGCAGTACTTC
CASQETSGRAAYEQYF
>-|TRBV18|TRBD1|TRBJ1-5
TGTGCCAGCTCACCCGGCAGGGGGCTAGTGGATCAGCCCCAGCATTTT
CASSPGRGLVDQPQHF
>-|TRBV19|-|TRBJ2-1
TGTGCCAGTAGTATCGGCTTTGATGAGCAGTTCTTC
CASSIGFDEQFF
>-|TRBV19|TRBD1|TRBJ1-5
TGTGCCAGCACCGACAGGGGCGGTCAGCCCCAGCATTTT
CASTDRGGQPQHF
>-|TRBV7-2|-|TRBJ1-1
TGTGCCAGCAGCTTAAGAGGGGGGACTGAAGCTTTCTTT
CASSLRGGTEAFF
>-|TRBV2|TRBD2|TRBJ2-1
TGTGCCAGCAGTGAACTGACTAGCGGGAACAATGAGCAGTTCTTC
CASSELTSGNNEQFF
>-|TRBV4-1|TRBD1|TRBJ1-1
TGCGCCAGCAGCCAAGGATGGACAGGGGCCAACACTGAAGCTTTCTTT
CASSQGWTGANTEAFF
>-|TRBV19|-|TRBJ2-3
TGTGCCAGTAACTACGGGCGGACAGATACGCAGTATTTT
CASNYGRTDTQYF
>few|TRBV10-2|-|TRBJ1-2
TGCGCCAGCAGTGAACAGGGAAACTATGGCTACACCTTC
CASSEQGNYGYTF
>-|TRBV9|-|TRBJ2-5
TGTGCCAGCAGCGTTGGAGGGGTAATAGGGACCCAGTACTTC
CASSVGGVIGTQYF